A selection of T cell receptor beta chains follows, all from one sample in a study of cytomegalovirus exposure and HLA in healthy donors. Sequencing used immunoSEQ multiplex PCR; TCRdb keeps in-frame clones, though not all of them. The profile shows 200,000 to 250,000 clones, around 90% of them singletons. The specimen sequenced was PBMCs. The receptors were sampled from a woman aged 18-29 years in good health and CMV-seropositive. The conserved cysteine and the conserved F or W are not part of the CDR3 here. Fields, in order: CDR3 length, V gene, J gene, clone size, CDR3 protein. Size is stated for part of the rows, as once, few or many counts, or as a class when the clone is expanded.

len: 13; v_gene: TRBV27; j_gene: TRBJ2-5; abundance: NA; CDR3aa: ASSLTSGSEETQY
len: 11; v_gene: TRBV5-4; j_gene: TRBJ2-2; abundance: once; CDR3aa: ASSLQGAGELF
len: 13; v_gene: TRBV28; j_gene: TRBJ1-5; abundance: once; CDR3aa: ASRFGTHSNQPQH
len: 12; v_gene: TRBV6-5; j_gene: TRBJ1-4; abundance: NA; CDR3aa: ASSRGLNGPKLF
len: 12; v_gene: TRBV9; j_gene: TRBJ2-3; abundance: NA; CDR3aa: ASSVASSTDTQY
len: 13; v_gene: TRBV28; j_gene: TRBJ1-1; abundance: NA; CDR3aa: ASSPNPGMNTEAF
len: 13; v_gene: TRBV30; j_gene: TRBJ1-3; abundance: NA; CDR3aa: AWSSTGDIGNTIY
len: 10; v_gene: TRBV2; j_gene: TRBJ2-7; abundance: few; CDR3aa: ASSRESYEQY
len: 11; v_gene: TRBV5-1; j_gene: TRBJ1-4; abundance: NA; CDR3aa: ASSLALNGKLF
len: 10; v_gene: TRBV19; j_gene: TRBJ2-7; abundance: once; CDR3aa: ASRDRDYEQY
len: 13; v_gene: TRBV27; j_gene: TRBJ1-1; abundance: NA; CDR3aa: ASSLLAAPNTEAF